A selection of T cell receptor beta chains follows, all from one sample in a study of blood T cell repertoires in COVID-19. Only in-frame clones appear in the TCRdb table, and some are missing; sequencing was by immunoSEQ multiplex PCR. The sample records 50,000 to 65,000 clones, around 74% being singletons. The sequenced sample was peripheral blood. The receptors shown here come from a woman older than 75 with acute or convalescent COVID-19. CDR3s include the opening cysteine and the closing phenylalanine or tryptophan. The D gene is left open where the match is weak. Clone size is stated in some rows and not others, as once, few, many or a class when expanded.

DNA,CDR3,V,D,J,size
TGTGCCAGCAGTCTGGACAGGGCCAATCAGCCCCAGCATTTT,CASSLDRANQPQHF,TRBV27,TRBD1,TRBJ1-5,few
TGTGCCAGCAGTTTAGTGGCTAAAGCGGCTTTCTTT,CASSLVAKAAFF,TRBV28,.,TRBJ1-1,.
TGCGCCAGCAGCTCCGGGACTAGCGCAACCTACAATGAGCAGTTCTTC,CASSSGTSATYNEQFF,TRBV5-1,TRBD2,TRBJ2-1,.
TGTGCCAGTAGCGTGGACAGGGGCACAGATACGCAGTATTTT,CASSVDRGTDTQYF,TRBV19,TRBD1,TRBJ2-3,.
TGTGCCAGTACCATAACAGGGGAAGCCTATGGCTACACCTTC,CASTITGEAYGYTF,TRBV19,TRBD1,TRBJ1-2,.
TGCGCTAGCAGCACAACCGGGACTAGCGGGAGAAAAGATGAGCAGTTCTTC,CASSTTGTSGRKDEQFF,TRBV5-1,TRBD2,TRBJ2-1,.
TGTGCCAGTAGTCCCCACGGGGGGGTTGGGGCCATGAACACTGAAGCTTTCTTT,CASSPHGGVGAMNTEAFF,TRBV19,.,TRBJ1-1,.
TGTGCCAGCAGCCCCGTCTTTCGGGACAGAGTTCTCAGCTCTGGGGCCAACGTCCTGACTTTC,CASSPVFRDRVLSSGANVLTF,TRBV7-3,TRBD1,TRBJ2-6,once
TGTGCCAGCAGCCCCTCCCGGACAGGAAACAATGAGCAGTTCTTC,CASSPSRTGNNEQFF,TRBV6-2/TRBV6-3,TRBD1,TRBJ2-1,.
TGTGCCTGGAGTGGAGGTCGCTATGGCTACACCTTC,CAWSGGRYGYTF,TRBV30,.,TRBJ1-2,.
TGTGCCAGCAACAACGGCCAGGCCTGGGCTCACACCGGGGAGCTGTTTTTT,CASNNGQAWAHTGELFF,TRBV21-1,.,TRBJ2-2,once
TGTGCCAGCAGCATAGGCCGACAGGGGGTATATTTT,CASSIGRQGVYF,TRBV7-2,TRBD1,TRBJ1-3,.
TGTGCCAGTGGGACAGGGCCTTATCAGCCCCAGCATTTT,CASGTGPYQPQHF,TRBV6-5,TRBD1,TRBJ1-5,.
TGTGCCAGCAGTTTGGTAGGGGGTACAGCTTTCTTT,CASSLVGGTAFF,TRBV28,.,TRBJ1-1,.
TGTGCCAGCAGAGCTAGCGGGAGAATGAGGGAGTACTTC,CASRASGRMREYF,TRBV27,TRBD2,TRBJ2-7,.
TGCGCCAGCACCCAGACTAGCGGGAGGGCCACAGATACGCAGTATTTT,CASTQTSGRATDTQYF,TRBV5-1,TRBD2,TRBJ2-3,.
TGCGCCAGCAGCCCCCCAGCGGGAGGGCCGGAAGAGACCCAGTACTTC,CASSPPAGGPEETQYF,TRBV5-1,TRBD2,TRBJ2-5,.
TGCGCCAGCAGCTTAAGGGTCGGGAGCTCCTACAATGAGCAGTTCTTC,CASSLRVGSSYNEQFF,TRBV5-1,.,TRBJ2-1,.
TGTGCCAGCAGCTTGACTAGCGGGAGGCCCACAGATACGCAGTATTTT,CASSLTSGRPTDTQYF,TRBV7-9,TRBD2,TRBJ2-3,.
TGTGCCAGCTCACCCAGAACAGGGGATAAGAACACTGAAGCTTTCTTT,CASSPRTGDKNTEAFF,TRBV18,TRBD1,TRBJ1-1,.
TGTGCCAGCAGCCCACTAGTAAGAGGGACCGGGGAGCTGTTTTTT,CASSPLVRGTGELFF,TRBV6-2/TRBV6-3,.,TRBJ2-2,.
TGTGCCAGCAGCGCGACTAGCGGAAGCACAGATACGCAGTATTTT,CASSATSGSTDTQYF,TRBV9,TRBD2,TRBJ2-3,.
TGTGCCAGCAGCGTAGGGCAGGGGCGGGACATTCAGTACTTC,CASSVGQGRDIQYF,TRBV9,.,TRBJ2-4,.